Sequencing of this T cell receptor (beta chain) was carried out in a study of vaccination and CD4 T cells after COVID-19. About the study: The cells were exposed to overlapping spike peptides originating from SARS-CoV-2, HCoV-NL63, HCoV-OC43 and HCoV-229E for stimulation.

Worth noting for this clonotype: Its antigen is currently unknown.

The sample's treatment: approximately 10-day PBMC culture with coronavirus spike peptide pools or control peptides (ViraFEST assay). The study sequenced cultured CD4+ T cell DNA using the Oncomine TCR Beta short-read assay. TCRdb reprocessed the PCR reads with MiXCR, giving one entry per CDR3 protein. In the table there are some 18,000 distinct CDR3 sequences, less than 60% of which are singletons. The ends were cut back, 5 bases at V and 2 bases at J, with 12 bases in the middle. Germline values: CDR1 SGHTA, CDR2 FQGNSA. This CDR3 spans 14 amino acids. Material: CD4+ T cells from blood, cultured in vitro, obtained after SARS-CoV-2 vaccination. The chain links TRBV7-2 to TRBJ2-5; D is perhaps TRBD1 (7 bases). This TCR was recovered from a human donor who had recovered from COVID-19. The CDR3 here is CASSPTGTQETQYF. CDR3 nucleotides: TGTGCCAGCAGCCCGACAGGGACTCAAGAGACCCAGTACTTC.